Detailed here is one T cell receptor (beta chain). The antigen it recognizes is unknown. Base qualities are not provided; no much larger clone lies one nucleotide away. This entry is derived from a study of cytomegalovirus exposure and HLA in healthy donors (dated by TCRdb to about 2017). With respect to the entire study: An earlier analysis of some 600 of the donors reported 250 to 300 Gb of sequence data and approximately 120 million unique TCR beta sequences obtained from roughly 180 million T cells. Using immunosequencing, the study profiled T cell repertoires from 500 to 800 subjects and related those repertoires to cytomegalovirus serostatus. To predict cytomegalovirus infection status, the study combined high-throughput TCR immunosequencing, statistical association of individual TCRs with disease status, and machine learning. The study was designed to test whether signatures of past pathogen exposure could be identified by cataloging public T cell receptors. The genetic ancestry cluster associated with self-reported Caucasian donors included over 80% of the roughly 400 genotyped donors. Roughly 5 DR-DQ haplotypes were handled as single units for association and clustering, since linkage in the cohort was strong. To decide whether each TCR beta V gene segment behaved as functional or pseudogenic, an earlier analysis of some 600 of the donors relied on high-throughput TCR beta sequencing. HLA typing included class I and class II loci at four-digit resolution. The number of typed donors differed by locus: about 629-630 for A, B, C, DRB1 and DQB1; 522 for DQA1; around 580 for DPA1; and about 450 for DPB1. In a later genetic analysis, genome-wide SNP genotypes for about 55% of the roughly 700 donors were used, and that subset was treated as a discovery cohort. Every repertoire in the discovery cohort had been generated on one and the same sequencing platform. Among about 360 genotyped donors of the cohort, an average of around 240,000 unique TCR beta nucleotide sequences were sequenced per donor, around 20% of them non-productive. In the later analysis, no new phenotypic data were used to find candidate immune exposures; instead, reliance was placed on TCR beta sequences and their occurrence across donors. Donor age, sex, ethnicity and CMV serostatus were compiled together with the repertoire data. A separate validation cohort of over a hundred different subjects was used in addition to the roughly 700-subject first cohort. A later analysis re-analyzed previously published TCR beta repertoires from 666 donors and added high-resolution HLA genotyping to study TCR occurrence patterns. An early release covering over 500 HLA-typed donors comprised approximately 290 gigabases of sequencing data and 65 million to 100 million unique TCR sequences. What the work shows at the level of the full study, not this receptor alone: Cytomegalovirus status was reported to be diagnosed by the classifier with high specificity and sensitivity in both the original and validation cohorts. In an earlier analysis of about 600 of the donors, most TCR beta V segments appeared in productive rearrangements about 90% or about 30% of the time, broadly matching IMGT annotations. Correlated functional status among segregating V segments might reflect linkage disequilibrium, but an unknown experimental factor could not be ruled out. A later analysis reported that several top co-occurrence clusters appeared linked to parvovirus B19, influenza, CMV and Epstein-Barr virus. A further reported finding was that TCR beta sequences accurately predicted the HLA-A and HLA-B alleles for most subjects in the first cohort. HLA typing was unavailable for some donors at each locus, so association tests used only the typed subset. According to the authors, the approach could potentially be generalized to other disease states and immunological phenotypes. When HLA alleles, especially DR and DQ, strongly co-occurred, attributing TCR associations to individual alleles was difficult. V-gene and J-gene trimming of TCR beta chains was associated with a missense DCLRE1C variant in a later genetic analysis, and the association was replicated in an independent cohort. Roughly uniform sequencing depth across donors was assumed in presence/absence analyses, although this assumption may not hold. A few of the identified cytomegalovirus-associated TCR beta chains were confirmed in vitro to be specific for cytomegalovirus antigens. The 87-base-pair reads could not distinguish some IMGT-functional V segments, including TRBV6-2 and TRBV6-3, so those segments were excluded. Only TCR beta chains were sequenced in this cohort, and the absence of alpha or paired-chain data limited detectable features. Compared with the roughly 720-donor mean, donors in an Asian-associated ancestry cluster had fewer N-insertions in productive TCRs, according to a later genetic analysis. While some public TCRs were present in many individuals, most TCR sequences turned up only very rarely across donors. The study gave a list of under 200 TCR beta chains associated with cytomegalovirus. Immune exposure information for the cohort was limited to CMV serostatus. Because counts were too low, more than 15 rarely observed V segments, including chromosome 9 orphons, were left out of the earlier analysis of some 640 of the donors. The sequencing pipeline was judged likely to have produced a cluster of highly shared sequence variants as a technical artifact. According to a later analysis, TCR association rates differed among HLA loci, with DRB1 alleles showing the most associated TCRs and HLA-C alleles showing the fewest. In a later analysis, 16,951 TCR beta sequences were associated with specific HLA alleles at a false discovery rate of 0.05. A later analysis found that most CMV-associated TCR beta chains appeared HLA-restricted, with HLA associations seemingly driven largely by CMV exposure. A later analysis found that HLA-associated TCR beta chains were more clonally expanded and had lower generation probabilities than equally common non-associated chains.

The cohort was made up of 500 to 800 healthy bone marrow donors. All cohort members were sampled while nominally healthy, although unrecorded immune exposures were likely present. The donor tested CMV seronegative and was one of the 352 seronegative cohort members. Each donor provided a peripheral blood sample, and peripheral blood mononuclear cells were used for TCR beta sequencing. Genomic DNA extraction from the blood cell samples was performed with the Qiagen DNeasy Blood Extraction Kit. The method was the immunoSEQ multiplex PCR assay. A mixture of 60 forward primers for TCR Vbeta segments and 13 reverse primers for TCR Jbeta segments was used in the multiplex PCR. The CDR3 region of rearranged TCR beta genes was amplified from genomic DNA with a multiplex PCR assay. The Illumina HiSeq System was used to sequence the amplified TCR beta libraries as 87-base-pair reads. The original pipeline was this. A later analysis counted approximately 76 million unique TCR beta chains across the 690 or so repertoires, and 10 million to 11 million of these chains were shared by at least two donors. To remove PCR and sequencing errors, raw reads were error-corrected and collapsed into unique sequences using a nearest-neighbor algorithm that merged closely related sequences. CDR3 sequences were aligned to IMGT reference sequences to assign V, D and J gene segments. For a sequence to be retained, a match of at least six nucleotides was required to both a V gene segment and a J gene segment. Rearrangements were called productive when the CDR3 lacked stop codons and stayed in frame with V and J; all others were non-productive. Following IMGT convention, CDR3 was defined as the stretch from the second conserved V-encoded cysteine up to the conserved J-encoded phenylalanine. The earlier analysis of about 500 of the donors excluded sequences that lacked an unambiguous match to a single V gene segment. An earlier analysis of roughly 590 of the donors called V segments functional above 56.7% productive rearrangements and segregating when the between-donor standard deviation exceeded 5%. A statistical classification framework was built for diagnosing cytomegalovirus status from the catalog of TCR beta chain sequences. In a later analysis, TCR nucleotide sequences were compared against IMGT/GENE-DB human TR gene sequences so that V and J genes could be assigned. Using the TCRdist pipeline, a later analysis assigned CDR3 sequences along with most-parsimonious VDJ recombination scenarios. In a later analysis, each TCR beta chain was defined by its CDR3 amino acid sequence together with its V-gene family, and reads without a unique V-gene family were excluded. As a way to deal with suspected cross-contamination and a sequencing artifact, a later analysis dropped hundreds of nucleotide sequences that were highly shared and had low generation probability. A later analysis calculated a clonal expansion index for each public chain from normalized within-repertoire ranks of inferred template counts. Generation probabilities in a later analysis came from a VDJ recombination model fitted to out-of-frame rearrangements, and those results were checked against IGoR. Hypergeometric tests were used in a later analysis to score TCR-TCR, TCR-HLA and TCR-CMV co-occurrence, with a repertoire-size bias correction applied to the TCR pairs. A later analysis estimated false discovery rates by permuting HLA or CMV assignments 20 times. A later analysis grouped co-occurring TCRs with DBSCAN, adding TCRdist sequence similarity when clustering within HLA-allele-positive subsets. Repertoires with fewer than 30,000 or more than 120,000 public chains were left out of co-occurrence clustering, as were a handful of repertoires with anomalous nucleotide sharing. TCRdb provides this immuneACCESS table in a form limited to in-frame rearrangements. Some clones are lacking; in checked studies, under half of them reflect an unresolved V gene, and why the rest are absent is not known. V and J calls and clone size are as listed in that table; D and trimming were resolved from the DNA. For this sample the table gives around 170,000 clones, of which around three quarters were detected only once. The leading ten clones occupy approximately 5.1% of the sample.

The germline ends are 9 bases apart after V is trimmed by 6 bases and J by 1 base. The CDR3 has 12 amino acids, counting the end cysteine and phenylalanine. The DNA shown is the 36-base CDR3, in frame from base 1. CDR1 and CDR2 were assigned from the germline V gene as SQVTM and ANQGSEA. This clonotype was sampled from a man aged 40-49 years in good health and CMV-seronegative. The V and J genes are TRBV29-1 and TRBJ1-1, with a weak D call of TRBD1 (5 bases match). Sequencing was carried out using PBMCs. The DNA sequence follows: TGCAGCGTAGTGACAGAGAACACTGAAGCTTTCTTT. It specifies CSVVTENTEAFF.